The clone carrying this TCR beta chain was counted a few times. The antigen is unknown. This specimen comes from a study of post-analysis software for immune sequencing data. Study background: Patients had relapsing-remitting, secondary progressive or progressive-relapsing multiple sclerosis; some lacked subtype.

Every TCR beta cDNA library bore unique molecular identifiers. MiXCR, run by TCRdb on the PCR reads, gives a single entry per CDR3 protein. The table includes 350,000 to 500,000 distinct CDR3 sequences, 39% detected once. Findings of the study overall: Patients carried several TRBV segments more frequently than controls did, and TRBV5-6, TRBV5-1 and TRBV20-1 were among them. F measure grouped same-batch samples tightly together.

Germline CDR1 is MDHEN and CDR2 is SYDVKM. This CDR3 is built from 16 residues. The V gene end was trimmed by 4 bases and the J gene end by 0 bases; junction bases not matched to a gene: 8. The source is a girl aged 2 to 10 with multiple sclerosis. V and J are TRBV28 and TRBJ2-5; TRBD1 agrees at 7 bases. What was sequenced was blood. CDR3 sequence reads: CASSSMDRRHQETQYF. The CDR3 DNA reads TGTGCCAGCAGTTCCATGGACAGGCGCCACCAAGAGACCCAGTACTTC. The whole variable domain, remainder taken from reference TRBV28 and TRBJ2-5, is DVKVTQSSRYLVKRTGEKVFLECVQDMDHENMFWYRQDPGLGLRLIYFSYDVKMKEKGDIPEGYSVSREKKERFSLILESASTNQTSMYLCASSSMDRRHQETQYFGPGTRLLVL.